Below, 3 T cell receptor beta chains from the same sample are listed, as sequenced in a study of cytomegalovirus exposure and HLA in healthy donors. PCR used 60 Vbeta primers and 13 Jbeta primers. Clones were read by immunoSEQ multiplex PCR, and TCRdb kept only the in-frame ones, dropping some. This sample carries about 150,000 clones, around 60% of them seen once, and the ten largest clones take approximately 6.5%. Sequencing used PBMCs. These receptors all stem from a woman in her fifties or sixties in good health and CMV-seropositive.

CDR3 protein: CASSYGTDYGYTF. The CDR3 DNA reads TGTGCCAGCAGTTATGGGACAGACTATGGCTACACCTTC. The chain carries TRBV6-5 and TRBJ1-2; TRBD1 matches at 7 bases. Germline V CDR1 and CDR2: MNHEY, SVGAGI. The length of the CDR3 is 13 residues. V was clipped by 3 bases and J by 3 bases; unmatched bases: 1.

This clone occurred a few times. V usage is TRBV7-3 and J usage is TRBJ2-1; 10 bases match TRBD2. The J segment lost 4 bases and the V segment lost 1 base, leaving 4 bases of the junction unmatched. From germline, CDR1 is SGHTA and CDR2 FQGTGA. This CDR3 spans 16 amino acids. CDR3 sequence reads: CASSLREAGGYNEQFF. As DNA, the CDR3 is TGTGCCAGCAGCTTAAGGGAAGCGGGAGGGTACAATGAGCAGTTCTTC. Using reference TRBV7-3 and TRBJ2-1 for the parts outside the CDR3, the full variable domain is GAGVSQTPSNKVTEKGKYVELRCDPISGHTALYWYRQSLGQGPEFLIYFQGTGAADDSGLPNDRFFAVRPEGSVSTLKIQRTERGDSAVYLCASSLREAGGYNEQFFGPGTRLTVL.

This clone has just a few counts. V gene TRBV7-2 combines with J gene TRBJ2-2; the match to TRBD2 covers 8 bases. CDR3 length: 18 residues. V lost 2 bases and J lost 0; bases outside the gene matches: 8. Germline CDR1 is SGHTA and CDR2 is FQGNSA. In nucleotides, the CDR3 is TGTGCCAGCAGCTTACTACTAGCGGTACCCGCGAACACCGGGGAGCTGTTTTTT. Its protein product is CASSLLLAVPANTGELFF. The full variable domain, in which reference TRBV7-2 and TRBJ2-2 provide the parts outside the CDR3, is GAGVSQSPSNKVTEKGKDVELRCDPISGHTALYWYRQSLGQGLEFLIYFQGNSAPDKSGLPSDRFSAERTGGSVSTLTIQRTQQEDSAVYLCASSLLLAVPANTGELFFGEGSRLTVL.